The 9 T cell receptor beta chains reported below all come from one sample, sequenced in a study of CD8+CD57+ T cells in acquired aplastic anemia. CDR3 and TCR beta VDJ profiling relied on genomic DNA as the template. Using its own MiXCR run on the reads, TCRdb lists one record per CDR3 protein. The sample lists 250,000 to 300,000 distinct CDR3 sequences; 55% to 60% were seen once. The material sequenced was sorted CD4+, CD8+, or CD8+CD57+ T cells (not recorded which) from PBMCs. These receptors were obtained from a human donor with severe aplastic anemia or a healthy control (not recorded which).

This clonotype was seen a few times. The chain uses TRBV30 and TRBJ1-1; D gene unclear. This CDR3 has 14 residues. In germline, CDR1 is GTSNPN, CDR2 SVGIG (reference sequence). Trimming took off 0 bases at V and 0 bases at J, with 8 bases between the two ends. The CDR3 here is CAWSVGGLNTEAFF. The CDR3 DNA is TGTGCCTGGAGTGTAGGCGGTTTGAACACTGAAGCTTTCTTT. The full variable domain, completed using reference TRBV30 and TRBJ1-1, is SQTIHQWPATLVQPVGSPLSLECTVEGTSNPNLYWYRQAAGRGLQLLFYSVGIGQISSEVPQNLSASRPQDRQFILSSKKLLLSDSGFYLCAWSVGGLNTEAFFGQGTRLTVV.

As regards this clonotype: One end of the junction fails to match germline, which may point to a read error. The chain couples TRBV4-3 to TRBJ2-5; 7 nucleotides line up with TRBD1. Germline V CDR1 and CDR2: LGHNA, YSLEER. The CDR3 has 15 amino acids. The CDR3 DNA reads TGCGCCAGCAGTCAAGATGGCAGGGGACAGGAGACCCAGTACTTC. This sequence encodes CASSQDGRGQETQYF.

A word on this clonotype: The junction departs from germline at one end; a sequencing error may be responsible. Here the CDR3 reads CSAEASGRDYEQYF. CDR3 nucleotides: TGCAGCGCTGAAGCTAGCGGGAGGGACTACGAGCAGTACTTC. The genes are TRBV29-1 and TRBJ2-7; 12 bases line up with TRBD2. Germline V gene data show CDR1 as SQVTM and CDR2 as ANQGSEA. The CDR3 totals 14 residues.

This clonotype was seen many times. This chain joins TRBV5-5 and TRBJ1-4; possible D gene TRBD1, 6 bases. Trimming stripped 3 bases from V and 3 bases from J, with 12 bases between. The V gene's germline CDR1 is SGHKS and CDR2 YYEKEE (reference sequence). CDR3 length: 15 amino acids. The CDR3, as DNA: TGTGCCAGCAGCTCCAACAGGGCTGCTAATGAAAAACTGTTTTTT. It codes for CASSSNRAANEKLFF.

This clonotype has at least ten counts. This chain joins TRBV6-2 or TRBV6-3 and TRBJ2-7; D is undetermined. V lost 6 bases and J 4 bases, leaving 19 bases between the germline ends. Germline V CDR1 and CDR2: MNHEY, SVGEGT. CDR3 length: 15 residues. The CDR3 reads CASSHVLQVGYEQYF. The CDR3 DNA follows: TGTGCCAGCAGCCACGTCCTCCAGGTTGGTTACGAGCAGTACTTC.

This clonotype was counted at least ten times. The V gene is TRBV19, the J gene TRBJ1-5, with D unclear. This CDR3 contains 16 residues. The V end was cut by 1 base, the J end by 7 bases, with 17 bases between. In germline, CDR1 is LNHDA, CDR2 SQIVND (reference sequence). The DNA of the CDR3 is TGTGCCAGTAGTATAGTGGCCCCTTTGACCGGGCAGCCCCAGCATTTT. Translating it yields CASSIVAPLTGQPQHF.

The chain is built from TRBV24-1 and TRBJ2-2, with TRBD1 matching 7 bases. This CDR3 region has 17 residues. V lost 2 bases, J lost 6 bases, and 11 bases stayed unmatched. Germline V CDR1 and CDR2: KGHDR, SFDVKD. The CDR3 DNA reads TGTGCCACCAGTGATTCAATCCGAGACAGGGCGGCCGGGGAGCTGTTTTTT. This encodes CATSDSIRDRAAGELFF.

There are many counts of this clonotype. V gene TRBV24-1 combines with J gene TRBJ2-4; 7 bases align to TRBD1. V dropped 4 bases and J dropped 7; count of bases not matched to a gene: 3. Looked up from germline, CDR1 is KGHDR and CDR2 is SFDVKD. The CDR3 loop spans 13 amino acids. The CDR3 DNA reads as TGTGCCACCAGTGACCCACAGGGGAACATTCAGTACTTC. Translation: CATSDPQGNIQYF.

This chain links TRBV7-4 with TRBJ2-1; D remains unclear. Trimming took off 6 bases at V and 0 bases at J, with 12 bases between the two ends. There are 15 residues in the CDR3. CDR1 and CDR2 (germline): SGHVT, SQSDAQ. The CDR3: CASSVGSLSYNEQFF. CDR3 nucleotides: TGTGCCAGCAGTGTAGGAAGTCTCTCCTACAATGAGCAGTTCTTC.